Following are 22 T cell receptor beta chains from one sample sequenced in a study of T cell responses to AZD1222 COVID-19 vaccine. Profiling relied on immunoSEQ multiplex PCR, and the TCRdb table lists in-frame clones only, not all of them. The repertoire holds around 140,000 clones, with more than 80% as singletons. Here the sequenced sample was peripheral blood, taken on day 0 of AZD1222 vaccination. These receptor sequences come from an adult in good health.

V and J are TRBV7-2 and TRBJ2-1, with a tentative D call TRBD2 (5 bases). Trimming shortened V by 0 bases and J by 5 bases, and 23 bases separated the two germline ends. This CDR3 spans 19 amino acids. Germline loops: CDR1 SGHTA, CDR2 FQGNSA. As DNA, the CDR3 is TGTGCCAGCAGCTTAGCGCCCCCAGCGGTCACGTTCCGGGACAATGAGCAGTTCTTC. Its translation: CASSLAPPAVTFRDNEQFF.

The chain joins TRBV28 to TRBJ2-1; perhaps TRBD2 as D (6 bases). Germline V CDR1 and CDR2: MDHEN, SYDVKM. The V end was cut by 3 bases, the J end by 5 bases, with 17 bases between. The CDR3 consists of 16 residues. DNA for the CDR3: TGTGCCAGCAGTTTCAAGGGAAGCGGGCCTAACAATGAGCAGTTCTTC. Encoded protein: CASSFKGSGPNNEQFF.

The chain links TRBV14 to TRBJ1-2, with a possible D match to TRBD1 (5 bases). This CDR3 is 13 amino acids long. With 1 base removed from V and 4 bases from J, the gap between germline ends came to 7 bases. CDR1 is SGHDN and CDR2 is FVKESK in the germline V gene. The CDR3 nucleotides read TGTGCCAGCAGCCAAGGGACACCCTATGGCTACACCTTC. Translated, it gives CASSQGTPYGYTF.

The gene calls are TRBV6-5 and TRBJ2-7, with TRBD1 identical over 7 bases. Germline V gene lookup returns CDR1 MNHEY and CDR2 SVGAGI. The CDR3 has 15 amino acids. The V gene end was trimmed by 5 bases and the J gene end by 6 bases; junction bases not matched to a gene: 13. The CDR3: CASSKQGIRAGEQYF. CDR3 coding DNA: TGTGCCAGCAGTAAACAGGGGATTAGGGCGGGCGAGCAGTACTTC.

This clone was seen once. V gene TRBV6-2 or TRBV6-3 combines with J gene TRBJ2-2; D not certain. Germline V gives CDR1 MNHEY, CDR2 SVGEGT. The CDR3 sequence is 14 residues long. V shed 5 bases and J shed 7 bases, with 14 bases lying between them. The CDR3 here is CASSPIVRGGELFF. The CDR3 coding sequence is TGTGCCAGCAGTCCAATTGTTCGCGGCGGGGAGCTGTTTTTT.

The chain has TRBV7-3 and TRBJ2-5; D is tentatively TRBD1 or TRBD2 (6 bases each). This CDR3 contains 14 residues. V was pared by 5 bases and J by 5 bases, with 15 bases between. CDR1 SGHTA and CDR2 FQGTGA come from the germline V gene. CDR3 in DNA: TGTGCCAGCAGCGAGAGCGGAGGGGGGGAGACCCAGTACTTC. Its protein product is CASSESGGGETQYF.

The chain links TRBV13 to TRBJ2-7; maybe TRBD2 (6 bases). Germline assignment: CDR1 PRHDT and CDR2 FYEKMQ (reference sequence). This CDR3 is built from 15 residues. V was clipped by 5 bases and J by 0 bases, with 14 bases between them. The CDR3 reads CASSPRAGSSYEQYF. CDR3 coding DNA: TGTGCCAGCAGCCCGAGGGCGGGAAGCTCCTACGAGCAGTACTTC.

The chain links TRBV15 to TRBJ1-2, with D uncertain. V was cut by 0 bases and J by 4 bases, with 18 bases left in between. Germline V gives CDR1 LNHNV, CDR2 YYDKDF (reference sequence). The CDR3 runs to 17 residues. CDR3 protein: CATSRERSVSIFYGYTF. In nucleotides, the CDR3 is TGTGCCACCAGCAGAGAAAGATCTGTCAGCATATTCTATGGCTACACCTTC.

This chain connects TRBV7-2 to TRBJ1-5; 8 nucleotides agree with TRBD1. The CDR3 runs 15 residues. Looked up from germline, CDR1 is SGHTA and CDR2 is FQGNSA. The V and J ends lost 5 bases and 7 bases, in that order; junction bases with no gene match: 10. The CDR3 nucleotides read TGTGCCAGCAGCCCAGGGGGCGGGGGCGGCCAGCCCCAGCATTTT. Translation gives CASSPGGGGGQPQHF.

This chain joins TRBV4-1 and TRBJ1-1; TRBD1 matches 7 bases. The CDR3 consists of 16 residues. V lost 3 bases, J lost 0 bases, and 7 bases stayed unmatched. Germline assignment: CDR1 MGHRA and CDR2 YSYEKL. The CDR3 DNA follows: TGCGCCAGCAGCCAGAGACCGGGACAGATGAACACTGAAGCTTTCTTT. It yields the protein CASSQRPGQMNTEAFF.

The chain joins TRBV18 to TRBJ2-5; D remains unclear. The germline V and J ends were trimmed by 3 bases and 1 base, with 12 bases remaining between them. Germline V lookup: CDR1 KGHSH, CDR2 LQKENI. The CDR3 contains 15 residues. The CDR3 bases are TGTGCCAGCTCACCCGGTCTGGCAGGCCAAGAGACCCAGTACTTC. Translation: CASSPGLAGQETQYF.

V is TRBV7-8 and J is TRBJ2-7, with 10 bases identical to TRBD2. CDR1 and CDR2 from the germline V gene are SGHVS and FQNEAQ. Trimming cost V 5 bases and J 3 bases; bases outside gene matches: 4. This CDR3 has 14 residues. CDR3 sequence: CASSDSGRVYEQYF. In DNA form, the CDR3 reads TGTGCCAGCAGCGACAGCGGGAGGGTCTACGAGCAGTACTTC.

This clone was observed once. The V gene is TRBV6-1, the J gene TRBJ1-2; 7 bases are a match to TRBD1. CDR1 and CDR2 from the germline V gene are MNHNS and SASEGT. Trimming removed 4 bases from V and 1 base from J; junction bases left unmatched: 9. The CDR3 is 16 amino acids. CDR3 residues: CASSARQGPLNYGYTF. CDR3 nucleotides: TGTGCCAGCAGTGCCCGACAGGGCCCCCTTAACTATGGCTACACCTTC.

This chain links TRBV7-3 with TRBJ2-2; D may be TRBD1 (6 bases). The CDR3 length is 17 residues. Germline assignment: CDR1 SGHTA and CDR2 FQGTGA. Trimming removed 0 bases at V and 3 bases at J, with 14 bases between. CDR3 region: CASSLTGQGSYTGELFF. In DNA, the CDR3 is TGTGCCAGCAGCTTAACTGGGCAGGGGAGTTACACCGGGGAGCTGTTTTTT.

The chain recombines TRBV5-5 with TRBJ1-6; no clear D gene. Germline CDR1 SGHKS, CDR2 YYEKEE (reference sequence). V was clipped by 3 bases and J by 8 bases, with 15 bases between them. The CDR3 is 15 amino acids. CDR3 amino acids: CASSWALENDSPLHF. In nucleotides, the CDR3 is TGTGCCAGCAGCTGGGCGTTGGAAAATGATTCACCCCTCCACTTT.

The chain uses TRBV29-1 and TRBJ2-2, with D tentatively TRBD1 or TRBD2 (7 bases each). Germline V lookup: CDR1 SQVTM, CDR2 ANQGSEA. V was clipped by 5 bases and J by 7 bases, with 14 bases between them. The CDR3 loop spans 13 amino acids. DNA for the CDR3: TGCAGCGTTCGACAGGGCGGGAGCGGGGAGCTGTTTTTT. The encoded protein is CSVRQGGSGELFF.

The chain links TRBV6-5 to TRBJ2-3; 7 positions agree with TRBD2. Losses at the gene ends were 2 bases for V and 1 base for J; bases not matched to a gene: 0. Per the germline V gene, CDR1 is MNHEY and CDR2 is SVGAGI. The length of the CDR3 is 14 residues. The CDR3 nucleotides read TGTGCCAGCAGTTACGGGGGGGGCACAGATACGCAGTATTTT. As protein: CASSYGGGTDTQYF.

The genes are TRBV6-2 or TRBV6-3 and TRBJ2-1, with D unclear. Deletions cut 5 bases from V and 1 base from J, with 9 bases between. Germline V CDR1 and CDR2: MNHEY, SVGEGT. The CDR3 runs 14 residues. The CDR3 DNA sequence: TGTGCCAGCAGTAGGGTGGGGTCCTACAATGAGCAGTTCTTC. Its translation is CASSRVGSYNEQFF.

The chain couples TRBV15 to TRBJ2-5; D may match TRBD1 or TRBD2 (6 bases each). The CDR3 runs 14 residues. V lost 3 bases, J lost 2 bases, and 10 bases lay in between. Germline values: CDR1 LNHNV, CDR2 YYDKDF (reference sequence). The CDR3 region is CATSSGGLQETQYF. CDR3 nucleotides: TGTGCCACCAGCAGTGGGGGGCTACAAGAGACCCAGTACTTC.

The CDR3 sequence: CASSQRTGQLEKLFF. CDR3 bases: TGTGCCAGCAGCCAGCGGACAGGCCAACTTGAAAAACTGTTTTTT. The chain joins TRBV7-9 to TRBJ1-4, with 7 nucleotides matching TRBD1. CDR1 and CDR2 from the germline V gene are SEHNR and FQNEAQ (reference sequence). The J segment lost 7 bases and the V segment lost 5 bases, leaving 10 bases of the junction unmatched. This CDR3 has 15 residues.

This rearrangement joins TRBV6-5 to TRBJ1-5, with TRBD1 as a possible D gene (5 bases). The CDR3 loop spans 13 amino acids. Germline CDR1 reads MNHEY; CDR2 reads SVGAGI. The V end was cut by 4 bases, the J end by 4 bases, with 8 bases between. The CDR3 spells CASSSTGNQPQHF. As DNA, the CDR3 is TGTGCCAGCAGTTCTACAGGAAATCAGCCCCAGCATTTT.

The V gene is TRBV7-2, the J gene TRBJ2-7, with D perhaps TRBD1 (6 bases). From germline, CDR1 is SGHTA and CDR2 FQGNSA. This CDR3 spans 15 amino acids. V was pared by 0 bases and J by 2 bases, with 11 bases between. As DNA, the CDR3 is TGTGCCAGCAGCTTAGCCAGGGGCAGACCCTACGAGCAGTACTTC. Translated, it gives CASSLARGRPYEQYF.